A selection of T cell receptor beta chains follows, all from one sample in a study of T cells after yellow fever vaccination. TCRdb called the 5' RACE reads again in MiXCR, with one record for every CDR3 protein. The sample has some 220,000 distinct CDR3 sequences, about 3% seen once; the top ten hold about 3%. The sequencing used CD4+ T cells sorted from PBMCs, collected 10 days after the yellow fever booster vaccination. These receptors all come from a young man who received the YFV17D yellow fever vaccine. The CDR3 runs from the conserved cysteine through the conserved F or W. Each record gives: V gene, J gene, CDR3 protein.

>TRBV12-3/TRBV12-4|TRBJ2-2
CASSGGSWAGELFF
>TRBV7-2|TRBJ2-1
CASSLVYLAGDEQFF
>TRBV4-3|TRBJ1-2
CASSRLGTELGSYGYTF
>TRBV4-3|TRBJ1-4
CASSQGAGDNEKLFF
>TRBV19|TRBJ2-5
CATNNRGLGETQYF
>TRBV7-9|TRBJ1-2
CASSLGGLQSGYTF
>TRBV5-8|TRBJ1-1
CASVPAGAFF
>TRBV10-3|TRBJ2-3
CAAKRAGGDTQYF
>TRBV15|TRBJ2-7
CATTRDRDSYEQYF
>TRBV12-3/TRBV12-4|TRBJ2-1
CASSSDWNEQFF
>TRBV6-1|TRBJ2-3
CASSEQAGGSTDTQYF
>TRBV7-2|TRBJ2-5
CASSPRFLLETQYF
>TRBV7-2|TRBJ1-1
CASSFRGPTNTEAFF
>TRBV7-2|TRBJ2-3
CASSLRLAGSIDTQYF